The clone carrying this TCR beta chain showed up just a few times. TCRdb used MiXCR to reprocess the reads, holding one entry per CDR3 protein. The sample consists of roughly 320,000 distinct CDR3 sequences, around 9.5% of them appearing once. Germline lookup yields CDR1 DFQATT and CDR2 SNEGSKA (reference sequence). The CDR3 is 13 residues long. V was clipped by 7 bases and J by 5 bases; unmatched bases: 8. This entry is derived from a study of T cell repertoires in cytomegalovirus infection. The material sequenced was PBMCs. This TCR was recovered from a human donor in good health (CMV status not recorded). Some clones in this sample may be carry-over from other donors' samples. V usage is TRBV20-1 and J usage is TRBJ1-1, with 9 bases identical to TRBD1. The CDR3 nucleotides read TGCAGTGTTCCGGGACAGGGCGGGACTGAAGCTTTCTTT. This codes for CSVPGQGGTEAFF.